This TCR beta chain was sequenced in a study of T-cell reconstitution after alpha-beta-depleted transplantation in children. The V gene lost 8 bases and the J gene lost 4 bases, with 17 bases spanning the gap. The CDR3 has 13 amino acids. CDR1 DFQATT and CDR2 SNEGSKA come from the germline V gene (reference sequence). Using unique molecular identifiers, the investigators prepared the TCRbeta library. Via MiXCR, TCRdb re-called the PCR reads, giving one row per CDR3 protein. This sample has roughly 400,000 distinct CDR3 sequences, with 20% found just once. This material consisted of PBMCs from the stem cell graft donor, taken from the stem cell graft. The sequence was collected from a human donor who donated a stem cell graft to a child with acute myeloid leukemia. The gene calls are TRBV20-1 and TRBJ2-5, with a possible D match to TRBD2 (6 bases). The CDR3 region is CSPEGRPRETQYF. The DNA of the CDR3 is TGCAGTCCCGAGGGGAGGCCCCGAGAGACCCAGTACTTC.